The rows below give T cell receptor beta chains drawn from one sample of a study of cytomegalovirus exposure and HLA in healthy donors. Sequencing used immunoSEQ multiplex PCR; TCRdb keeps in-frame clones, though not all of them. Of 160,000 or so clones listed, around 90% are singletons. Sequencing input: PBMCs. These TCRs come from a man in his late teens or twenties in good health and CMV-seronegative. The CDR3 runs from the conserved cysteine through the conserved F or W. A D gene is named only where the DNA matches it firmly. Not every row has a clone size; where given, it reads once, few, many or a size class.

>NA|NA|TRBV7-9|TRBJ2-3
CASSLMRGTDTQYF
TGTGCCAGCAGCTTAATGAGGGGCACAGATACGCAGTATTTT
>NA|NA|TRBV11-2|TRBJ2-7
CASSREAGEQYF
TGTGCCAGCAGCAGGGAGGCAGGAGAGCAGTACTTC
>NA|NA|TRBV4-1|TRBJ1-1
CASSQDGEGVMNTEAFF
TGCGCCAGCAGCCAAGATGGGGAGGGGGTAATGAACACTGAAGCTTTCTTT
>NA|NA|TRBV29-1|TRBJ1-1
CSVEGAAPEAFF
TGCAGCGTTGAGGGTGCGGCACCCGAAGCTTTCTTT
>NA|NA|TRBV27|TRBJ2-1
CASSPLREYSEQFF
TGTGCCAGCAGTCCCCTCCGGGAGTATAGTGAGCAGTTCTTC
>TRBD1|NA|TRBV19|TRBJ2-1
CASSPTGARNEQFF
TGTGCCAGTAGCCCGACAGGGGCCCGCAATGAGCAGTTCTTC
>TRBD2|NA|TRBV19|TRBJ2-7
CASRDGTSFDEQYF
TGTGCCAGTAGGGATGGGACTAGCTTTGACGAGCAGTACTTC
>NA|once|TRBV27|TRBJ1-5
CASSLSGSNQPQHF
TGTGCCAGCAGTTTATCAGGGAGTAATCAGCCCCAGCATTTT
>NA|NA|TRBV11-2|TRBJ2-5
CASRWGDQETQYF
TGTGCCAGCAGATGGGGCGATCAAGAGACCCAGTACTTC
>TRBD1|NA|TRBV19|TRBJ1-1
CASSLSRTGVTEAFF
TGTGCCAGTAGCCTTAGCCGGACAGGAGTCACTGAAGCTTTCTTT
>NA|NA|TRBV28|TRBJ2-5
CASSSLGGETQYF
TGTGCCAGCAGTTCTCTGGGGGGTGAGACCCAGTACTTC
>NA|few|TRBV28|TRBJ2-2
CASSSSNTGELFF
TGTGCCAGCAGTTCCTCGAACACCGGGGAGCTGTTTTTT
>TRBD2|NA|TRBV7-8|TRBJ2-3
CASSHTSGKVDTQYF
TGTGCCAGCAGCCACACTAGCGGGAAGGTAGATACGCAGTATTTT
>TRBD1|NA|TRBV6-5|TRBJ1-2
CASNRDRGDGYTF
TGTGCCAGCAACAGGGACAGGGGGGATGGCTACACCTTC
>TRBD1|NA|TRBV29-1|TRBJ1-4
CSVEGTGLEKLFF
TGCAGCGTTGAAGGGACAGGGCTTGAAAAACTGTTTTTT
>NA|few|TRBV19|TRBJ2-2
CASSLRSNTGELFF
TGTGCCAGTAGTCTGCGGTCGAACACCGGGGAGCTGTTTTTT
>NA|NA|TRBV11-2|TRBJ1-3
CASSLAQGNTIYF
TGTGCCAGCAGCTTAGCTCAGGGGAACACCATATATTTT
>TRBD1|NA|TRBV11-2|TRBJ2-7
CASSLAQTGGSEQYF
TGTGCCAGCAGCTTAGCTCAGACAGGGGGGAGCGAGCAGTACTTC
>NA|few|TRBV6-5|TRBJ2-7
CASRSRGYEQYF
TGTGCCAGCCGGTCTAGAGGCTACGAGCAGTACTTC
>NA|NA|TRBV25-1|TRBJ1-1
CASSEFGGGTEAFF
TGTGCCAGCAGTGAATTCGGGGGGGGCACTGAAGCTTTCTTT
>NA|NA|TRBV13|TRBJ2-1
CASNSRGEQFF
TGTGCCAGCAACTCTAGGGGGGAGCAGTTCTTC
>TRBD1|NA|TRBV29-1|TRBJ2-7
CSARPGQGYEQYF
TGCAGCGCCCGACCGGGACAGGGCTACGAGCAGTACTTC
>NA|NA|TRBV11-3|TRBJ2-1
CASSLDRNEQFF
TGTGCCAGCAGCTTAGACCGGAATGAGCAGTTCTTC
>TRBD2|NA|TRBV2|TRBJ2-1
CASSVGTSVNEQFF
TGTGCCAGCAGTGTTGGGACTAGCGTCAATGAGCAGTTCTTC
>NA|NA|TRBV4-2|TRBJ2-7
CASSSNRASTYEQYF
TGTGCCAGCAGTTCCAACAGGGCTTCCACCTACGAGCAGTACTTC
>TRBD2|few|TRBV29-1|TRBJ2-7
CSVEASLAGGGEQYF
TGCAGCGTTGAAGCGTCACTAGCGGGAGGGGGCGAGCAGTACTTC
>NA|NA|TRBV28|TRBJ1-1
CASSLQNTEAFF
TGTGCCAGCAGTTTACAGAACACTGAAGCTTTCTTT
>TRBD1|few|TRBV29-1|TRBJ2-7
CSVWTGGYEQYF
TGCAGCGTTTGGACAGGGGGCTACGAGCAGTACTTC
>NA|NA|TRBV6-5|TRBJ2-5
CASSSGLKETQYF
TGTGCCAGCAGTTCGGGACTTAAAGAGACCCAGTACTTC
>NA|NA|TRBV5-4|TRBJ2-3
CASSSGTRGGTQYF
TGTGCCAGCAGTTCCGGGACCCGGGGAGGCACGCAGTATTTT
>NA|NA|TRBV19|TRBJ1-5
CASMVGGNQPQHF
TGTGCCAGTATGGTGGGGGGTAATCAGCCCCAGCATTTT
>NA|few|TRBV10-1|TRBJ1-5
CASSVGLLQPQHF
TGCGCCAGCAGTGTTGGGTTACTACAGCCCCAGCATTTT
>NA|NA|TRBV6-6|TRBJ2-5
CASSRPGHRETQYF
TGTGCCAGCAGCCGACCGGGACACCGGGAGACCCAGTACTTC
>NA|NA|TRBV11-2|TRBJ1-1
CASSSGASGQEAFF
TGTGCCAGCAGCTCAGGGGCGTCAGGGCAGGAAGCTTTCTTT
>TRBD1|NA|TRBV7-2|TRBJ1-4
CASSTDRAVSEKLFF
TGTGCCAGCAGCACAGACAGGGCGGTATCGGAAAAACTGTTTTTT
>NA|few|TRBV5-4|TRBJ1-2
CASSLGDTGIYGYTF
TGTGCCAGCAGCTTGGGGGATACAGGGATTTATGGCTACACCTTC
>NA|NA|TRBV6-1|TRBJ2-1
CASTSRVENEQFF
TGTGCCAGCACTTCCAGGGTGGAGAATGAGCAGTTCTTC
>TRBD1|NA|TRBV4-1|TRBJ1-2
CASSTPDRNNYGYTF
TGCGCCAGCAGCACCCCGGACAGGAATAACTATGGCTACACCTTC
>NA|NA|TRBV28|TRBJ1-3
CASVWAPGNTIYF
TGTGCCAGCGTCTGGGCACCGGGAAACACCATATATTTT
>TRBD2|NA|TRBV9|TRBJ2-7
CASSANTVGSGRDAEQYF
TGTGCCAGCAGCGCTAACACGGTGGGAAGCGGGAGGGATGCCGAGCAGTACTTC
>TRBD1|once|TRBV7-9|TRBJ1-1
CASSPSGTAPNTEAFF
TGTGCCAGCAGCCCTTCCGGGACAGCCCCTAACACTGAAGCTTTCTTT
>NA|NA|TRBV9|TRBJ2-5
CASSDRGGQETQYF
TGTGCCAGCAGCGATCGGGGAGGACAAGAGACCCAGTACTTC
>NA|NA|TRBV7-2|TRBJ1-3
CASSAALDRNTIYF
TGTGCCAGCAGCGCAGCCTTGGACAGAAACACCATATATTTT
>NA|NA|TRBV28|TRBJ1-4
CASREQGGGWKLFF
TGTGCCAGCAGAGAACAGGGAGGGGGTTGGAAACTGTTTTTT
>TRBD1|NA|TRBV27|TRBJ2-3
CASSLVVGQGATDTQYF
TGTGCCAGCAGTTTAGTCGTAGGACAGGGGGCCACAGATACGCAGTATTTT
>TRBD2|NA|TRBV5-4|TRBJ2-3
CASSLRRTSGRVTDTQYF
TGTGCCAGCAGCTTGAGGCGGACTAGCGGGAGAGTAACAGATACGCAGTATTTT
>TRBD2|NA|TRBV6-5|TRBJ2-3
CASSYTSGGDDTQYF
TGTGCCAGCAGTTATACCAGCGGGGGGGATGATACGCAGTATTTT
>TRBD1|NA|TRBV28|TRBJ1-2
CASSPGQGKTYGYTF
TGTGCCAGCAGTCCGGGACAGGGGAAGACCTATGGCTACACCTTC
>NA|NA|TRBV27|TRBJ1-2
CASSFLDPSYGYTF
TGTGCCAGCAGTTTCCTAGACCCCAGTTATGGCTACACCTTC